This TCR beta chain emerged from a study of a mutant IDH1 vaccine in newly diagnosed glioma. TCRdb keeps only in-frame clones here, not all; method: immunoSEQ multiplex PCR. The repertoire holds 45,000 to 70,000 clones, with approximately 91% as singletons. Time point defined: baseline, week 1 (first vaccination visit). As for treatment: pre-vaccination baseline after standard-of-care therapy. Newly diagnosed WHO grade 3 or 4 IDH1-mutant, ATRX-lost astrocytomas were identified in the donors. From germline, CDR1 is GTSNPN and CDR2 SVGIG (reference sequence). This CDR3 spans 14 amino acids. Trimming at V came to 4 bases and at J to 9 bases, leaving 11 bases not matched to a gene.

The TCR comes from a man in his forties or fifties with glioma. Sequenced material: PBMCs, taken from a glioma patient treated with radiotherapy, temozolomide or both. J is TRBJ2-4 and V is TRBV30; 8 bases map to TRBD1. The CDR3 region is CAWKPGQASRIQYF. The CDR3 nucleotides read TGTGCCTGGAAACCGGGACAGGCATCTCGCATTCAGTACTTC.